These 10 T cell receptor beta chains originate from one sample sequenced in a study of blood T cell repertoires in COVID-19. Here immunoSEQ multiplex PCR was the method, and the copy in TCRdb shows in-frame clones only, minus some. The sample holds 250,000 to 300,000 clones, 85% to 90% seen once. Sequencing was carried out using PBMCs or T cells enriched from blood (not recorded which). These receptors originate from a man between 18 and 29 years old who had recovered from COVID-19.

The rearrangement joins TRBV27 to TRBJ1-6, with D possibly TRBD1 on 5 matching bases. The CDR3 consists of 14 residues. Germline CDR1 is MNHEY and CDR2 is SMNVEV (reference sequence). Trimming removed 6 bases at V and 7 bases at J, with 13 bases between. As DNA, the CDR3 is TGTGCCAGCAGGATCGGAGGGGCGAATTCACCCCTCCACTTT. Translating gives CASRIGGANSPLHF.

This chain links TRBV28 with TRBJ2-7; 8 bases map to TRBD1. The V segment lost 7 bases and the J segment 3 bases; nucleotides outside the gene matches: 8. The CDR3 covers 14 residues. Per the germline V gene, CDR1 is MDHEN and CDR2 is SYDVKM. CDR3 nucleotide sequence: TGTGCCAGCACCCGGACAGGGTGGGACTACGAGCAGTACTTC. This translates into CASTRTGWDYEQYF.

The gene calls are TRBV10-3 and TRBJ2-1, with D perhaps matching TRBD1 (6 bases). The CDR3 has 16 amino acids. Germline V gene lookup returns CDR1 ENHRY and CDR2 SYGVKD. V lost 5 bases to trimming and J lost 6 bases, with 20 bases between them. CDR3 loop: CAISSHRQGIGNEQFF. Here the CDR3 DNA reads TGTGCCATCAGTTCTCATCGGCAGGGGATAGGCAATGAGCAGTTCTTC.

The chain joins TRBV11-2 to TRBJ2-1; 7 bases are a match to TRBD1. After removal of 4 bases from V and 8 bases from J, the junction contained 8 bases not matched to a gene. This CDR3 has 14 residues. Germline CDR1 reads SGHAT; CDR2 reads FQNNGV. DNA for the CDR3: TGTGCCAGCAGCTACACGACAGGGAAGGATGAGCAGTTCTTC. Its translation: CASSYTTGKDEQFF.

This clone is a singleton in its sample. The V and J genes are TRBV7-6 and TRBJ2-2; 7 bases agree with TRBD2. Germline V gives CDR1 SGHVS, CDR2 FNYEAQ. This CDR3 region has 17 residues. The trim removed 9 bases at V and 0 bases at J, leaving 13 bases unmatched. CDR3 in DNA: TGTGCCAGTACGACCGGGGGGACGCCTGCGAACACCGGGGAGCTGTTTTTT. Protein product: CASTTGGTPANTGELFF.

The chain employs TRBV14 and TRBJ1-5; 8 positions match TRBD1. The CDR3 has 15 residues. The germline CDR1 and CDR2 sequences are SGHDN and FVKESK. The V gene end was trimmed by 3 bases and the J gene end by 5 bases; junction bases not matched to a gene: 6. CDR3 DNA: TGTGCCAGCAGCCAGAGGGACAGGAGGGATCAGCCCCAGCATTTT. Its translation: CASSQRDRRDQPQHF.

This clone has just a few counts. The chain carries TRBV10-2 and TRBJ2-7, with TRBD1 matching over 10 bases. The length of the CDR3 is 15 residues. The trim removed 3 bases at V and 5 bases at J, leaving 7 bases unmatched. The germline CDR1 and CDR2 sequences are WSHSY and SAAADI. DNA of the CDR3: TGCGCCAGCAGTGACTGGGGACAGGGGCTCAACGAGCAGTACTTC. This sequence encodes CASSDWGQGLNEQYF.

V and J are TRBV2 and TRBJ2-7, with no clear D. Per the germline V gene, CDR1 is SNHLY and CDR2 is FYNNEI. The CDR3 contains 13 residues. Trimming took 4 bases from V and 2 from J, leaving 9 bases between them. The DNA for the CDR3 is TGTGCCAGCAGTGGAGCCCCAACCTACGAGCAGTACTTC. Translated, it gives CASSGAPTYEQYF. Based on the CDR3 plus reference TRBV2 and TRBJ2-7, the full variable domain is EPEVTQTPSHQVTQMGQEVILRCVPISNHLYFYWYRQILGQKVEFLVSFYNNEISEKSEIFDDQFSVERPDGSNFTLKIRSTKLEDSAMYFCASSGAPTYEQYFGPGTRLTVT.

V usage is TRBV5-1 and J usage is TRBJ2-7; D perhaps matches TRBD1 (6 bases). V gave up 0 bases and J gave up 6 bases, with 10 bases separating them. CDR3 length equals 13 residues. Germline CDR1 reads SGHRS; CDR2 reads YFSETQ. CDR3: CASSLAGTTEQYF. In nucleotides, the CDR3 is TGCGCCAGCAGCTTGGCCGGGACAACCGAGCAGTACTTC.

This chain uses TRBV11-3 with TRBJ2-1; possible D gene TRBD2, 6 bases. The CDR3 has 18 amino acids. The germline gives CDR1 SGHNT, CDR2 YENEEA. The germline V and J ends were trimmed by 0 bases and 4 bases, with 19 bases remaining between them. Here the CDR3 reads CASSLDQGGSGAYNEQFF. In nucleotides, the CDR3 is TGTGCCAGCAGCTTAGATCAGGGTGGTAGCGGTGCTTACAATGAGCAGTTCTTC.